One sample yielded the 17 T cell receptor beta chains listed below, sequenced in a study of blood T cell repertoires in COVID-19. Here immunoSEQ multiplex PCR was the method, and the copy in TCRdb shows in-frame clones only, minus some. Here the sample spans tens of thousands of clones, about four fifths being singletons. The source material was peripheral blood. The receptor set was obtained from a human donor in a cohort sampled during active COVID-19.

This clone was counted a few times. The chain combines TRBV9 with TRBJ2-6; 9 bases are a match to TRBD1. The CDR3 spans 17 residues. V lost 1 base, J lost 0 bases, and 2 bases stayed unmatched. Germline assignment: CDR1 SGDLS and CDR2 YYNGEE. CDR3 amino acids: CASSVTGGTSGANVLTF. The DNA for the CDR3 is TGTGCCAGCAGCGTAACAGGGGGCACCTCTGGGGCCAACGTCCTGACTTTC.

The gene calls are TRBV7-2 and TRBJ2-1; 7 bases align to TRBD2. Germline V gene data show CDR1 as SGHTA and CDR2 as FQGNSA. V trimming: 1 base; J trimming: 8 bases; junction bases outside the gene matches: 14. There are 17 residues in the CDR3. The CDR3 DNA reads TGTGCCAGCAGCTTAGACAGTGCGGCTAGCGGAAAAGATGAGCAGTTCTTC. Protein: CASSLDSAASGKDEQFF.

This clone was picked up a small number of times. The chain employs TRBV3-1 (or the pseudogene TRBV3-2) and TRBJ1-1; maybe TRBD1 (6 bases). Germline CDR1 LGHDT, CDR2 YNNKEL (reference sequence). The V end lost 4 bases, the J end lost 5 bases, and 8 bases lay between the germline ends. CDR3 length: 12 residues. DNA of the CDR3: TGTGCCAGCAGCCTCGGACAGACTGAAGCTTTCTTT. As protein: CASSLGQTEAFF.

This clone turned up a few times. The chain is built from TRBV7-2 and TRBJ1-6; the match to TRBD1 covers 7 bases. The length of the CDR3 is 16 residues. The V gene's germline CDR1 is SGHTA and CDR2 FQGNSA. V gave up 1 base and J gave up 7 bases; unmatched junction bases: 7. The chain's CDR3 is CASSLGGTVQNSPLHF. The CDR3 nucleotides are TGTGCCAGCAGCTTAGGAGGGACAGTACAGAATTCACCCCTCCACTTT.

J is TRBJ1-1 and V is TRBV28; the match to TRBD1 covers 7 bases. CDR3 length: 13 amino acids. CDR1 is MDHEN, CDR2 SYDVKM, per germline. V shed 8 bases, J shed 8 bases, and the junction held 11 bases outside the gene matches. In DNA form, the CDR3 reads TGTGCCAGCCTGGGGACAGCGAACCGAGAAGCTTTCTTT. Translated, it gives CASLGTANREAFF. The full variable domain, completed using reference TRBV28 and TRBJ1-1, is DVKVTQSSRYLVKRTGEKVFLECVQDMDHENMFWYRQDPGLGLRLIYFSYDVKMKEKGDIPEGYSVSREKKERFSLILESASTNQTSMYLCASLGTANREAFFGQGTRLTVV.

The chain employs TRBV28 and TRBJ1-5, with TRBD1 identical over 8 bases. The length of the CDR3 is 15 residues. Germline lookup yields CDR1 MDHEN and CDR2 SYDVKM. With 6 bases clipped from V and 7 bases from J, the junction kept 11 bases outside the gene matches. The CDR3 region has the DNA TGTGCCAGCAGCCTCTTCCAGGGGGCACGCCAGCCCCAGCATTTT. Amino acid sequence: CASSLFQGARQPQHF.

CDR3 residues: CASSLSSYEQYF. DNA for the CDR3: TGTGCCAGCAGCCTCAGCTCCTACGAGCAGTACTTC. The rearrangement uses TRBV7-2 and TRBJ2-7; D is unresolved. V shed 5 bases and J shed 0 bases, with 5 bases lying between them. Germline-derived CDR1 and CDR2 are SGHTA and FQGNSA. This CDR3 has 12 amino acids.

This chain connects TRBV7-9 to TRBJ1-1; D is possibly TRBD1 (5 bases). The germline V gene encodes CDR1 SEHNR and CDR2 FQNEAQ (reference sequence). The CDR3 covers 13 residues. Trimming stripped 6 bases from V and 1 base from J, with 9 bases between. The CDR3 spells CASRSQGNTEAFF. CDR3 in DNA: TGTGCCAGCAGGTCTCAGGGGAACACTGAAGCTTTCTTT. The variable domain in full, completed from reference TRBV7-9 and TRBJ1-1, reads DTGVSQNPRHKITKRGQNVTFRCDPISEHNRLYWYRQTLGQGPEFLTYFQNEAQLEKSRLLSDRFSAERPKGSFSTLEIQRTEQGDSAMYLCASRSQGNTEAFFGQGTRLTVV.

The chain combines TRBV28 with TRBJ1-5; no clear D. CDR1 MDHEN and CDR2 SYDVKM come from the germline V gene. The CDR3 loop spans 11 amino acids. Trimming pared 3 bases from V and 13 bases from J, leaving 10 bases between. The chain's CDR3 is CASSFNGPQHF. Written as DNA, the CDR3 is TGTGCCAGCAGTTTTAATGGGCCTCAGCATTTT.

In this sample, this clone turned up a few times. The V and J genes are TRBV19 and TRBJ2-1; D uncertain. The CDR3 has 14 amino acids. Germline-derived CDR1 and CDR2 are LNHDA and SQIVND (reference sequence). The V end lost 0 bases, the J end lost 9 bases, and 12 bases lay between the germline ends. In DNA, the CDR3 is TGTGCCAGTAGTATAGATCTGGGCTTGGGTGAGCAGTTCTTC. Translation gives CASSIDLGLGEQFF.

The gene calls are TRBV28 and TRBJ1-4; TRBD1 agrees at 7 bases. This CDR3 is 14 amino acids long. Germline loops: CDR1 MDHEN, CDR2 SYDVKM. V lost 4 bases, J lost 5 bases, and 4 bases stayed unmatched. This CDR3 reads CASSSGQWNEKLFF. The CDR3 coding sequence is TGTGCCAGCAGTTCGGGACAGTGGAATGAAAAACTGTTTTTT.

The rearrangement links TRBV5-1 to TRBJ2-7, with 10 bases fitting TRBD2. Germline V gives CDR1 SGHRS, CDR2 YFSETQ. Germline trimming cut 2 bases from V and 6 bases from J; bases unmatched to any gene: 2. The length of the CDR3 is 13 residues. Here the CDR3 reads CASSLTSGTEQYF. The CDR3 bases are TGCGCCAGCAGCTTAACTAGCGGGACCGAGCAGTACTTC.

The chain's CDR3 is CASSPTGTVGSPLHF. Written as DNA, the CDR3 is TGTGCCAGCAGCCCAACCGGGACAGTGGGTTCACCCCTCCACTTT. The chain combines TRBV7-9 with TRBJ1-6; 7 bases agree with TRBD1. The ends lost 5 bases at V and 9 bases at J; junction bases unmatched: 10. CDR1 is SEHNR and CDR2 is FQNEAQ in the germline V gene (reference sequence). The CDR3 extends over 15 amino acids.

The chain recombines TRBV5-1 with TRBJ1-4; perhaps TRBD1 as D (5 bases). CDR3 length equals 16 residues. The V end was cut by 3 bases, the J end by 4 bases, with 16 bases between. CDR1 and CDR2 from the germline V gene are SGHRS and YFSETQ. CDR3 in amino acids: CASSSGRGQNNEKLFF. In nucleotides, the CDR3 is TGCGCCAGCAGCTCTGGACGCGGACAAAATAATGAAAAACTGTTTTTT.

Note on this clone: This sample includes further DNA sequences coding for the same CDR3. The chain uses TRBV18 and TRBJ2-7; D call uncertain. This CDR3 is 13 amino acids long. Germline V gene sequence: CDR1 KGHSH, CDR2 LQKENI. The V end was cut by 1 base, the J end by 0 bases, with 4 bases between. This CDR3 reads CASSPQRSYEQYF. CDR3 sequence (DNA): TGTGCCAGCTCACCACAGCGCTCCTACGAGCAGTACTTC. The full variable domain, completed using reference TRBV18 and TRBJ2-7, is NAGVMQNPRHLVRRRGQEARLRCSPMKGHSHVYWYRQLPEEGLKFMVYLQKENIIDESGMPKERFSAEFPKEGPSILRIQQVVRGDSAAYFCASSPQRSYEQYFGPGTRLTVT.

The chain's CDR3 is CASSRPGGNYGYTF. The DNA of the CDR3 is TGTGCCAGCAGTAGGCCAGGGGGCAACTATGGCTACACCTTC. The chain has TRBV28 and TRBJ1-2, with TRBD1 identical over 8 bases. Trimming cost V 5 bases and J 2 bases; bases outside gene matches: 4. CDR1 is MDHEN and CDR2 is SYDVKM in the germline V gene. This CDR3 contains 14 residues.

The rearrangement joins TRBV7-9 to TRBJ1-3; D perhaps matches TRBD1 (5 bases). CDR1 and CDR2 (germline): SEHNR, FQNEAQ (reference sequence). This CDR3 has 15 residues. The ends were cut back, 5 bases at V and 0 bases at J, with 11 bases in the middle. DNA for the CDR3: TGTGCCAGCAGCCTCGGGGGTGCCTCTGGAAACACCATATATTTT. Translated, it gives CASSLGGASGNTIYF.